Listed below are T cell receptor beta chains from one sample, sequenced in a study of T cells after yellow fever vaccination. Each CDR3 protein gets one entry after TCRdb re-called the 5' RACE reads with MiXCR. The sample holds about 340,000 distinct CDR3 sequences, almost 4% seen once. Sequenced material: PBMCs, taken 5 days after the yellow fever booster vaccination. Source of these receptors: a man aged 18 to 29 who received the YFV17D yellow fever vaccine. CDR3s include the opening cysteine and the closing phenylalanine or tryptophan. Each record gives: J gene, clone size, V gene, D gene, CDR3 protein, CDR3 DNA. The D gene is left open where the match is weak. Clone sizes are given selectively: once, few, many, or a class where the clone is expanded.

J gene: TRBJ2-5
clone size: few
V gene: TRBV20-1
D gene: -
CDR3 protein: CSAREVRTPPYF
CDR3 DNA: TGCAGTGCTAGAGAAGTGAGGACCCCCCCCTACTTC

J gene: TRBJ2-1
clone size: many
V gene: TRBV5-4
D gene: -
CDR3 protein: CASSLSMNEQFF
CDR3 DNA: TGTGCCAGCAGCCTCTCGATGAATGAGCAGTTCTTC

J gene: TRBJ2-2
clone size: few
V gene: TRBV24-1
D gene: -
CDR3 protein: CATSTTFPNTGELFF
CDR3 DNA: TGTGCCACCAGTACGACATTTCCGAACACCGGGGAGCTGTTTTTT

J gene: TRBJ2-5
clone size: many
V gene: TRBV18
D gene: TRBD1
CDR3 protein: CASSPMTGGRETQYF
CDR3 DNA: TGTGCCAGCTCACCAATGACAGGGGGCCGAGAGACCCAGTACTTC

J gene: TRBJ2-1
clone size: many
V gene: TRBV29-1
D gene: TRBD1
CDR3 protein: CSVVGTGYNEQFF
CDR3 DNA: TGCAGCGTTGTCGGGACAGGTTACAATGAGCAGTTCTTC

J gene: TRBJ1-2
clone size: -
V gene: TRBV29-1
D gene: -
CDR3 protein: CSVEDYGYTF
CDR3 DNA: TGCAGCGTTGAAGATTATGGCTACACCTTC

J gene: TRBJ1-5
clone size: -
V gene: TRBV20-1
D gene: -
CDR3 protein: CSAVGGAGQPQHF
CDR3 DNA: TGCAGTGCAGTCGGGGGGGCAGGTCAGCCCCAGCATTTT

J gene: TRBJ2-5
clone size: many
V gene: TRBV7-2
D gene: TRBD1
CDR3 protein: CASSLRQGAGETQYF
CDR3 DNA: TGTGCCAGCAGCTTAAGACAGGGGGCGGGGGAGACCCAGTACTTC

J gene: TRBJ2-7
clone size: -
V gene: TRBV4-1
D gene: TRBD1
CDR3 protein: CASSPRQGSLHEQYF
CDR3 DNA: TGCGCCAGCAGCCCAAGACAGGGAAGTTTACACGAGCAGTACTTC

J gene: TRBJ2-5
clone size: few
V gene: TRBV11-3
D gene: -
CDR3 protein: CASSLGQQLQETQYF
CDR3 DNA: TGTGCCAGCAGCTTAGGACAGCAACTTCAAGAGACCCAGTACTTC

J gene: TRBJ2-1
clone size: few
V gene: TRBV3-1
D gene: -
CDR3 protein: CASSQGHRGGNEQFF
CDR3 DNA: TGTGCCAGCAGCCAAGGTCACAGGGGGGGAAATGAGCAGTTCTTC

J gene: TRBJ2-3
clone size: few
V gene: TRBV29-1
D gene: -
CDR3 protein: CSVNLLTWASTDTQYF
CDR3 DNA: TGCAGCGTTAATCTACTAACCTGGGCTAGCACAGATACGCAGTATTTT

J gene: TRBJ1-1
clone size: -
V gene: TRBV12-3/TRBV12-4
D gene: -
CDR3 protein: CASTEGGGMDTEAFF
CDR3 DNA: TGTGCCAGCACCGAGGGAGGGGGAATGGACACTGAAGCTTTCTTT

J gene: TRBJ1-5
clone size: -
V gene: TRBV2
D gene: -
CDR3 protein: CASSEWRGTQPQHF
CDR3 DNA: TGTGCCAGCAGTGAATGGCGGGGAACTCAGCCCCAGCATTTT

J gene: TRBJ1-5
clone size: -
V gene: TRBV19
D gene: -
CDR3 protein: CASTPEFYSNQPQHF
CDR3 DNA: TGTGCCAGTACCCCCGAATTCTATAGCAATCAGCCCCAGCATTTT

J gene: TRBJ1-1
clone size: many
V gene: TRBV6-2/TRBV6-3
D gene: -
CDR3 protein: CARKVQGNTEAFF
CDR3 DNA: TGTGCCAGGAAAGTACAGGGGAACACTGAAGCTTTCTTT